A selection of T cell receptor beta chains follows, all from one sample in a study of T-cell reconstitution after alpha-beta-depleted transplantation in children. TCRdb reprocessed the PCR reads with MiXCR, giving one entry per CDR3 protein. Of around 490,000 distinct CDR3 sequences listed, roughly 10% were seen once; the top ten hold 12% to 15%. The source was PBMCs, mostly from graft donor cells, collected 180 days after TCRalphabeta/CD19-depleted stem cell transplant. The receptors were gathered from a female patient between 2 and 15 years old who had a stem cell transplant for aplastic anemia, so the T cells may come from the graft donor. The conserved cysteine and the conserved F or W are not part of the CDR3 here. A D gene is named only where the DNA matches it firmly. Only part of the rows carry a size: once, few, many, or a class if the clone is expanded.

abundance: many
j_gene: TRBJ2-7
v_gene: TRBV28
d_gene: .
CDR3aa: ASSPGTPYEQY

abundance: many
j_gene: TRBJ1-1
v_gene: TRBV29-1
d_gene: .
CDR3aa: SVYPRVMNTEAF

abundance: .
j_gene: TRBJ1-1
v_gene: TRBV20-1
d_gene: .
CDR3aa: SARVTGWVNTEAF

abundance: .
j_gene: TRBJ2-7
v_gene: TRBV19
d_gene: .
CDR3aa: ASSTARSRTYEQY

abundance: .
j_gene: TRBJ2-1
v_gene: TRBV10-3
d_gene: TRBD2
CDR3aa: AISEGSGREGYNEQF

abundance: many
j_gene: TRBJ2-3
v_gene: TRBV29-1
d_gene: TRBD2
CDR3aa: SVLGLAGTDTQY

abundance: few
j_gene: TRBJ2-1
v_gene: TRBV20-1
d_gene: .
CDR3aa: SARRTLATNEQF

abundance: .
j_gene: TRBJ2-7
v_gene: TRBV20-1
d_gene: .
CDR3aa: SARDKARFYEQY

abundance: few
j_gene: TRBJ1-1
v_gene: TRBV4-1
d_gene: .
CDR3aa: ASSQERTVPNTEAF

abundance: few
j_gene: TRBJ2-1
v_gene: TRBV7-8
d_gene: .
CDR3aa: ASSLTRIQQF

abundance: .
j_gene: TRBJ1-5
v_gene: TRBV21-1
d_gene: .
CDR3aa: ASSNLGQDLAQH

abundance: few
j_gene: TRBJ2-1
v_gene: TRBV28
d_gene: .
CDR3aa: ASSFHLESSAYNEQF

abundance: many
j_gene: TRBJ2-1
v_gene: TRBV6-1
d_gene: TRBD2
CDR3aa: ASRPTSGSPREQF

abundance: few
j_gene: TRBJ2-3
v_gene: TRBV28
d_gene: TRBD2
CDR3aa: ASSPRTSGSPDTQY

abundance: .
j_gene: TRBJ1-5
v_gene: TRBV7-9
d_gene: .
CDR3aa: ASSLAPSGQPQH

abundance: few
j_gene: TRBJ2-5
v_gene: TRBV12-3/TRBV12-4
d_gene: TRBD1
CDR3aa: ASSLRYLPIRGTGGQETQY

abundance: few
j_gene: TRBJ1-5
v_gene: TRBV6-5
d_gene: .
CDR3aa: ASSYSENQPQH

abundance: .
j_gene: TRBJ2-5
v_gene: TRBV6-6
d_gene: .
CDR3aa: ASSRQQETQY

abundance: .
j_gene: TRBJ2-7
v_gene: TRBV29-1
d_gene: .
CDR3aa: SVVGDPHTEAYEQY

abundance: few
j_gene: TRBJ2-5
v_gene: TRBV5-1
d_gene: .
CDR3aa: ASSLAPGVQETQY